Presented here are 3 T cell receptor beta chains from one specimen sequenced in a study of T-cell memory formation after mild COVID-19. TCRdb used MiXCR to reprocess the 5' RACE reads, holding one entry per CDR3 protein. The table includes 500,000 to 600,000 distinct CDR3 sequences, under 20% detected once. The sequenced material came from PBMCs or a T cell subset sorted from them (not recorded which). These receptors all stem from an adult woman who had mild COVID-19 (a few samples of this study predate the infection). Cell type and time point are not known.

This clonotype turned up a few times. The chain uses TRBV25-1 and TRBJ2-7, with 9 positions matching TRBD2. The V gene end was trimmed by 5 bases and the J gene end by 3 bases; junction bases not matched to a gene: 14. The germline V gene has CDR1 MGHDK and CDR2 SYGVNS. The CDR3 has 17 residues. The chain's CDR3 is CASSSPYSGRRSYEQYF. In DNA, the CDR3 is TGTGCCAGCAGTAGCCCTTATAGCGGGAGAAGAAGCTACGAGCAGTACTTC.

This clonotype has a handful of counts. The gene calls are TRBV29-1 and TRBJ2-7; maybe TRBD2 (6 bases). The CDR3 is 14 amino acids. V was pared by 5 bases and J by 4 bases, with 18 bases between. The germline V gene has CDR1 SQVTM and CDR2 ANQGSEA. The CDR3 region has the DNA TGCAGCGTTTTGTTGGAGGGTAGTAGATACGAGCAGTACTTC. Its protein is CSVLLEGSRYEQYF.

This chain connects TRBV3-1 to TRBJ2-2; D is unresolved. This CDR3 comprises 13 residues. Trimming shortened V by 3 bases and J by 3 bases, and 5 bases separated the two germline ends. Germline CDR1 LGHDT, CDR2 YNNKEL (reference sequence). The CDR3 DNA is TGTGCCAGCAGCCACCCGCACACCGGGGAGCTGTTTTTT. It yields the protein CASSHPHTGELFF.